This TCR beta chain was identified in a study of blood T cell repertoires in COVID-19. The germline V gene encodes CDR1 LGHDT and CDR2 YNNKEL (reference sequence). CDR3 length: 19 residues. Trimming took 0 bases from V and 2 from J, leaving 20 bases between them. Methods used by the authors: Reference gene primers were amplified, and this amplification served to estimate nucleated cell counts. TCRdb keeps only in-frame clones here, not all; method: immunoSEQ multiplex PCR. D and trimming come from the DNA, and the V and J calls and clone size come from that table. Here the sample spans over 200,000 clones, approximately 90% being singletons.

Sequenced sample: peripheral blood. This receptor was taken from a man aged 30-40 years with COVID-19, enrolled during active disease. V gene TRBV3-1 (or the pseudogene TRBV3-2) combines with J gene TRBJ2-1; tentatively, D is TRBD2 (6 bases). CDR3 in amino acids: CASSQDPIPGLAAYNEQFF. For the CDR3, the DNA is TGTGCCAGCAGCCAAGATCCCATCCCGGGACTGGCCGCCTACAATGAGCAGTTCTTC.